Listed below are T cell receptor beta chains from one sample, sequenced in a study of cytomegalovirus exposure and HLA in healthy donors. The repertoire was sequenced with immunoSEQ multiplex PCR; TCRdb's copy has only in-frame clones and lacks some. The specimen's table records approximately 50,000 clones. The sample taken for sequencing was PBMCs. All receptors derive from a woman aged 40 to 55 in good health and CMV-seronegative. Each CDR3 is given with its conserved first and last residue. D genes are given only for firm matches. The listing skips clone size in some rows; elsewhere it reads once, few, many or a size class.

>TRBD1|TRBJ2-7|TRBV7-9|-
CASSLVNRGYEQYF
TGTGCCAGCAGCTTAGTTAACAGGGGCTACGAGCAGTACTTC
>-|TRBJ1-4|TRBV4-1|-
CASSQGGFLLTNEKLFF
TGCGCCAGCAGCCAAGGCGGGTTCCTTTTGACTAATGAAAAACTGTTTTTT
>-|TRBJ2-5|TRBV5-1|-
CASSLEEAQYF
TGCGCCAGCAGCTTGGAAGAGGCCCAGTACTTC
>TRBD1|TRBJ1-2|TRBV19|-
CASSISAGGGYTF
TGTGCCAGTAGTATATCGGCAGGGGGGGGCTACACCTTC
>TRBD2|TRBJ2-1|TRBV11-3|-
CASNVLAGSSYNEQFF
TGTGCCAGCAACGTTCTAGCGGGGAGCTCCTACAATGAGCAGTTCTTC
>TRBD1|TRBJ1-1|TRBV2|-
CASSGLRGPNTEAFF
TGTGCCAGCAGTGGTCTCAGGGGGCCGAACACTGAAGCTTTCTTT
>-|TRBJ2-7|TRBV6-1|-
CASSEALQGSYEQYF
TGTGCCAGCAGTGAAGCGCTTCAGGGTTCCTACGAGCAGTACTTC
>TRBD1|TRBJ2-1|TRBV29-1|-
CSVEGGQGSNEQFF
TGCAGCGTTGAAGGGGGACAGGGGAGCAATGAGCAGTTCTTC
>TRBD2|TRBJ2-1|TRBV7-6|-
CASSSGGLAGVNEQFF
TGTGCCAGCAGCTCAGGTGGACTAGCGGGAGTTAATGAGCAGTTCTTC
>-|TRBJ1-2|TRBV28|-
CASSLLMGGHYGYTF
TGTGCCAGCAGTTTACTAATGGGTGGGCACTATGGCTACACCTTC
>-|TRBJ2-5|TRBV2|-
CASSEGLGETQYF
TGTGCCAGCAGTGAAGGGCTAGGAGAGACCCAGTACTTC
>TRBD2|TRBJ2-3|TRBV30|-
CAWRSFFAGVRGDTQYF
TGTGCCTGGAGGTCCTTCTTTGCGGGAGTAAGGGGAGATACGCAGTATTTT
>-|TRBJ1-1|TRBV6-1|-
CASSEHTGATEAFF
TGTGCCAGCAGTGAGCACACAGGTGCCACTGAAGCTTTCTTT
>TRBD1|TRBJ2-7|TRBV19|-
CASSIGQGAEQYF
TGTGCCAGTAGTATAGGACAGGGCGCCGAGCAGTACTTC
>TRBD1|TRBJ2-5|TRBV28|-
CASSPSTGTGVKTQYF
TGTGCCAGCAGTCCATCAACCGGGACAGGGGTGAAGACCCAGTACTTC
>-|TRBJ1-2|TRBV2|-
CASRAQGFGPLGYTF
TGTGCCAGCAGGGCACAGGGATTTGGGCCGCTGGGCTACACCTTC
>-|TRBJ1-2|TRBV18|-
CASSQNSWALYGYTF
TGTGCCAGCTCACAAAACTCATGGGCCCTCTATGGCTACACCTTC
>-|TRBJ2-2|TRBV19|-
CASSIGLNTGELFF
TGTGCCAGTAGTATTGGGCTAAACACCGGGGAGCTGTTTTTT
>TRBD1|TRBJ2-1|TRBV13|-
CASSFLDREEVF
TGTGCCAGCAGCTTCCTGGACAGGGAGGAGGTCTTC
>-|TRBJ1-4|TRBV18|medium-sized
CASSPFRNEKLFF
TGTGCCAGCTCACCCTTCCGGAATGAAAAACTGTTTTTT
>-|TRBJ2-7|TRBV6-1|-
CASSERQVSYEQYF
TGTGCCAGCAGTGAGAGACAGGTCTCCTACGAGCAGTACTTC
>-|TRBJ2-3|TRBV7-8|-
CASSLAARGDTQYF
TGTGCCAGCAGCTTAGCAGCTCGGGGGGATACGCAGTATTTT
>-|TRBJ1-1|TRBV4-1|-
CASSQGSSGGTEAFF
TGCGCCAGCAGCCAAGGGTCCAGCGGGGGCACTGAAGCTTTCTTT
>TRBD1|TRBJ1-2|TRBV6-8|-
CASSYAGTGDSGYTF
TGTGCCAGCAGTTACGCCGGGACAGGGGATTCTGGCTACACCTTC
>TRBD2|TRBJ2-5|TRBV5-6|-
CATSLAGGHSDETQYF
TGTGCCACCTCACTAGCGGGGGGCCATTCGGATGAGACCCAGTACTTC
>TRBD2|TRBJ2-7|TRBV7-6|-
CASSLAGGNSYEQYF
TGTGCCAGCAGCCTAGCGGGGGGAAACTCCTACGAGCAGTACTTC
>-|TRBJ1-1|TRBV18|-
CASRPRGDTEAFF
TGTGCCAGCCGTCCCCGGGGGGACACTGAAGCTTTCTTT
>TRBD1|TRBJ1-6|TRBV5-6|-
CASSPATGGGSPLHF
TGTGCCAGCAGCCCGGCGACAGGGGGCGGTTCACCCCTCCACTTT
>TRBD1|TRBJ1-1|TRBV5-4|-
CASSSGQGEYTEAFF
TGTGCCAGCAGCTCCGGACAGGGGGAGTACACTGAAGCTTTCTTT
>TRBD2|TRBJ2-1|TRBV18|-
CASSPPQLAGRDNEQFF
TGTGCCAGCTCACCACCCCAACTAGCGGGACGCGACAATGAGCAGTTCTTC
>TRBD1|TRBJ2-6|TRBV5-1|-
CASSRDRGTGANVLTF
TGCGCCAGCAGCCGGGACAGGGGTACTGGGGCCAACGTCCTGACTTTC
>-|TRBJ2-7|TRBV6-1|-
CASSEGTRYREQYF
TGTGCCAGCAGTGAAGGCACTAGGTATCGCGAGCAGTACTTC
>-|TRBJ1-3|TRBV27|-
CASSLDWGNTIYF
TGTGCCAGCAGCCTAGACTGGGGAAACACCATATATTTT
>-|TRBJ2-6|TRBV5-1|-
CASSFPSPGANVLTF
TGCGCCAGCAGCTTCCCGTCCCCTGGGGCCAACGTCCTGACTTTC
>-|TRBJ1-1|TRBV18|-
CASSGDTDTEAFF
TGTGCCAGCTCCGGGGACACGGACACTGAAGCTTTCTTT
>TRBD1|TRBJ2-7|TRBV5-6|-
CASSSRRGLTYEQSF
TGTGCCAGCAGCTCGCGCAGGGGGCTAACCTACGAGCAGTCCTTC
>TRBD1|TRBJ1-3|TRBV6-6|-
CASSFRGLRSGNTIYF
TGTGCCAGCAGTTTCAGGGGGTTACGCTCTGGAAACACCATATATTTT
>-|TRBJ2-3|TRBV19|-
CASTTTIGNTQYF
TGTGCCAGTACTACGACTATCGGAAATACGCAGTATTTT
>TRBD1|TRBJ2-2|TRBV9|-
CASSVLPGGRTGELFF
TGTGCCAGCAGCGTACTGCCAGGGGGCCGGACCGGGGAGCTGTTTTTT
>TRBD1|TRBJ1-1|TRBV30|-
CAWGQGETFF
TGTGCCTGGGGACAGGGTGAAACTTTCTTT
>TRBD2|TRBJ2-1|TRBV4-2|-
CASSHLSGGAYNEQFF
TGTGCCAGCAGCCACCTTAGCGGGGGGGCCTACAATGAGCAGTTCTTC
>-|TRBJ1-1|TRBV5-4|-
CASSLGSMTVRNTEAFF
TGTGCCAGCAGCTTGGGTAGTATGACAGTAAGAAACACTGAAGCTTTCTTT
>-|TRBJ2-7|TRBV7-8|-
CAGSPLYEQYF
TGTGCCGGCAGTCCACTATACGAGCAGTACTTC
>-|TRBJ2-1|TRBV2|-
CASSQDSFANEQFF
TGTGCCAGCAGCCAGGACAGTTTTGCCAATGAGCAGTTCTTC
>TRBD2|TRBJ2-7|TRBV5-4|-
CASSSGGSGLYEQYF
TGTGCCAGCAGCTCCGGGGGGAGCGGGCTCTACGAGCAGTACTTC
>TRBD1|TRBJ1-5|TRBV27|-
CASSLYGQGLEEVQPQHF
TGTGCCAGCAGTTTATATGGACAGGGTCTTGAGGAGGTTCAGCCCCAGCATTTT
>TRBD1|TRBJ2-1|TRBV6-6|-
CASSYAGGDNEQFF
TGTGCCAGCAGTTACGCAGGGGGCGACAATGAGCAGTTCTTC
>-|TRBJ1-2|TRBV4-1|-
CASSQDLAPYGYTF
TGCGCCAGCAGCCAAGATCTGGCCCCCTATGGCTACACCTTC
>-|TRBJ1-3|TRBV5-1|-
CASSLGAGKPGNNIYF
TGCGCCAGCAGCTTGGGGGCGGGGAAGCCTGGAAACAACATATATTTT
>-|TRBJ1-1|TRBV6-5|-
CASSLGGRGTEAFF
TGTGCCAGCAGTTTGGGAGGGCGGGGAACTGAAGCTTTCTTT
>-|TRBJ1-2|TRBV5-1|-
CASSPGRDYGYTF
TGCGCCAGCAGCCCCGGCAGGGACTATGGCTACACCTTC
>TRBD1|TRBJ1-4|TRBV19|-
CASSGRQGRGNEKLFF
TGTGCCAGTAGTGGACGACAGGGTCGGGGGAATGAAAAACTGTTTTTT
>-|TRBJ1-1|TRBV6-1|-
CASSEIGGSPEAFF
TGTGCCAGCAGTGAAATAGGAGGGAGTCCTGAAGCTTTCTTT
>TRBD2|TRBJ2-3|TRBV25-1|-
CASSEGRASYTDTQYF
TGTGCCAGCAGTGAGGGGAGGGCATCATACACAGATACGCAGTATTTT
>-|TRBJ1-1|TRBV19|-
CASSIVGQNTEAFF
TGTGCCAGTAGTATAGTGGGACAAAACACTGAAGCTTTCTTT
>-|TRBJ2-2|TRBV5-4|-
CASSTPTGSAGELFF
TGTGCCAGCAGCACCCCCACAGGGTCGGCCGGGGAGCTGTTTTTT
>-|TRBJ2-1|TRBV6-1|-
CASNYRVSDNEQFF
TGTGCCAGCAACTACAGGGTGTCCGACAATGAGCAGTTCTTC
>-|TRBJ1-2|TRBV7-9|-
CASSFSGSSYYGYTF
TGTGCCAGCAGCTTCTCAGGAAGTTCCTACTATGGCTACACCTTC
>TRBD2|TRBJ2-1|TRBV10-3|-
CAISGLAGGGNEQFF
TGTGCCATCAGTGGGCTAGCGGGGGGAGGCAATGAGCAGTTCTTC
>-|TRBJ1-5|TRBV5-6|-
CASSLGQGMNQPQHF
TGTGCCAGCAGCTTGGGCCAGGGAATGAATCAGCCCCAGCATTTT